This T cell receptor (beta chain) was sequenced during a study of T cell responses to AZD1222 COVID-19 vaccine. Samples with a second dose at about 4 or about 12 weeks were pooled together. The protocol was immunoSEQ multiplex PCR, while the TCRdb copy is restricted to in-frame clones and leaves out a portion. Among 70,000 to 80,000 clones listed, around 80% were seen once. The germline V gene encodes CDR1 WNHNN and CDR2 SYGVQD (reference sequence). With 6 bases clipped from V and 2 bases from J, the junction kept 13 bases outside the gene matches. CDR3 length equals 16 residues. Study-level results: Donors, mostly white British, included more females; clonal diversity was possibly underestimated. Seropositive at baseline were only six or seven AZD1222 recipients. With dominance at 160-218 and 743-854, vaccine-associated CD4 TCRs spanned spike.

This clone has a single count. Its antigen remains unknown. This sequence was found in an adult who received the AZD1222 COVID-19 vaccine. The material sequenced was peripheral blood, taken 28 days after the second AZD1222 dose. This rearrangement joins TRBV10-1 to TRBJ2-7; 7 bases are a match to TRBD1. This CDR3 is CASSLSPRDRPYEQYF. The CDR3 coding sequence is TGCGCCAGCAGCCTCAGTCCCCGGGACAGACCCTACGAGCAGTACTTC.